Following are 18 T cell receptor beta chains from one sample sequenced in a study of blood T cell repertoires in COVID-19. TCRdb keeps only in-frame clones here, not all; method: immunoSEQ multiplex PCR. The repertoire holds about 90,000 clones, around 92% seen once, with under 7.5% in the top ten. The material sequenced was peripheral blood. The receptor source for this set is a woman in her sixties or seventies with active COVID-19.

This chain links TRBV7-9 with TRBJ1-5; no firm D call. Germline V lookup: CDR1 SEHNR, CDR2 FQNEAQ (reference sequence). The CDR3 is 13 amino acids. The V end lost 3 bases, the J end lost 6 bases, and 9 bases lay between the germline ends. The CDR3 coding sequence is TGTGCCAGCAGCTTCGGTGGGAGTCAGCCCCAGCATTTT. Amino acid sequence: CASSFGGSQPQHF.

As for this clone: At one of its ends the junction is not consistent with the germline gene, which may arise from a read error. The chain has TRBV6-6 and TRBJ1-6; 7 bases match TRBD1. The CDR3 is 13 residues long. CDR1 is MNHNY, CDR2 SVGAGI, per germline (reference sequence). CDR3 region: CAGRGGGNSPLHF. CDR3 coding DNA: TGTGCCGGCAGGGGGGGTGGTAATTCACCCCTCCACTTT.

The V and J genes are TRBV5-4 and TRBJ1-4; the D gene is possibly TRBD1 (6 bases). V was cut by 4 bases and J by 0 bases, with 10 bases left in between. CDR1 is SGHNT and CDR2 is YYREEE in the germline V gene (reference sequence). This CDR3 spans 15 amino acids. The CDR3 DNA is TGTGCCAGCAGCCCAGGGACAACAACTAATGAAAAACTGTTTTTT. Amino acid sequence: CASSPGTTTNEKLFF.

The chain has TRBV28 and TRBJ1-1, with D perhaps TRBD1 (6 bases). CDR3 length: 12 amino acids. The V gene's germline CDR1 is MDHEN and CDR2 SYDVKM. The CDR3 bases are TGTGGGTCTGCGGGGGCAGGGACTGAAGCTTTCTTT. Protein sequence: CGSAGAGTEAFF.

The gene calls are TRBV7-2 and TRBJ2-3, with D unresolved. Trimming took off 1 base at V and 11 bases at J, with 13 bases between the two ends. Looked up from germline, CDR1 is SGHTA and CDR2 is FQGNSA. This CDR3 is built from 13 residues. The CDR3 loop reads CASSLGSAVRQYF. CDR3 sequence (DNA): TGTGCCAGCAGCTTAGGGAGCGCCGTCAGGCAGTATTTT.

V is TRBV7-2 and J is TRBJ2-7; D might be TRBD2 (5 bases). V was cut by 0 bases and J by 7 bases, with 16 bases left in between. Germline V gene lookup returns CDR1 SGHTA and CDR2 FQGNSA. The CDR3 is made up of 15 amino acids. In DNA, the CDR3 is TGTGCCAGCAGCTTAGCCCCCGCCAGAGGGAAAGAGCAGTACTTC. Protein product: CASSLAPARGKEQYF.

CDR3 nucleotide sequence: TGTGCCAGCAGTTTTCAACAGCCCCAGCATTTT. This translates into CASSFQQPQHF. The chain has TRBV27 and TRBJ1-5; no firm D call. The germline V gene has CDR1 MNHEY and CDR2 SMNVEV (reference sequence). V was shortened by 3 bases and J by 7 bases, with 4 bases between the two germline ends. CDR3 size: 11 residues.

The chain is built from TRBV5-1 and TRBJ2-7, with 10 bases that match TRBD1. V gave up 2 bases and J gave up 6 bases; unmatched junction bases: 8. Germline CDR1 SGHRS, CDR2 YFSETQ. This CDR3 region has 15 residues. CDR3 nucleotide sequence: TGCGCCAGCAGCTTCTCCGGGACAGGGGTGAGCGAGCAGTACTTC. This translates into CASSFSGTGVSEQYF.

The chain combines TRBV11-3 with TRBJ2-1; the match to TRBD1 covers 7 bases. The V and J ends lost 1 base and 14 bases, in that order; junction bases with no gene match: 17. The CDR3 has 16 amino acids. CDR1 is SGHNT, CDR2 YENEEA, per germline. Written as DNA, the CDR3 is TGTGCCAGCAGCTTAGGACTACTAGTGAGCTACACAGGGGAGTTCTTC. Its protein is CASSLGLLVSYTGEFF.

CDR3 DNA sequence: TGTGCCAGCAGACCGACAGATAACACTGAAGCTTTCTTT. Its translation: CASRPTDNTEAFF. J is TRBJ1-1 and V is TRBV6-5, with TRBD1 as a possible D gene (5 bases). Trimming shortened V by 6 bases and J by 2 bases, and 10 bases separated the two germline ends. The germline gives CDR1 MNHEY, CDR2 SVGAGI. CDR3 length: 13 amino acids.

The V and J genes are TRBV7-2 and TRBJ2-3; TRBD2 matches 10 bases. Trimming cost V 1 base and J 9 bases; bases outside gene matches: 4. Germline CDR1 reads SGHTA; CDR2 reads FQGNSA. The length of the CDR3 is 14 residues. The CDR3 DNA reads as TGTGCCAGCAGCTTAGACAGCGGGAGGGGAACGCAGTATTTT. The encoded protein is CASSLDSGRGTQYF.

The chain uses TRBV6-5 and TRBJ2-5, with 10 bases identical to TRBD2. The germline gives CDR1 MNHEY, CDR2 SVGAGI. This CDR3 is built from 15 residues. J was trimmed by 3 bases and V by 2 bases; bases with no gene match: 3. CDR3 coding DNA: TGTGCCAGCAGTTACCTGGGGACTAGCGAAGAGACCCAGTACTTC. Translation gives CASSYLGTSEETQYF.

This rearrangement joins TRBV5-6 to TRBJ2-1; D gene ambiguous. Germline loops: CDR1 SGHDT, CDR2 YYEEEE. Trimming shortened V by 1 base and J by 4 bases, and 9 bases separated the two germline ends. The CDR3 sequence is 14 residues long. The CDR3 sequence: CASSLTAGYNEQFF. For the CDR3, the DNA is TGTGCCAGCAGCTTGACAGCAGGATACAATGAGCAGTTCTTC.

V gene TRBV5-3 combines with J gene TRBJ2-1; no firm D call. TRBV5-3 qualifies as an ORF whose function is uncertain. Trimming stripped 1 base from V and 2 bases from J, with 10 bases between. This CDR3 is built from 15 residues. CDR3 amino acids: CARSLIRRTYNEQFF. CDR3 DNA: TGTGCCAGAAGCTTGATACGTAGAACCTACAATGAGCAGTTCTTC.

V is TRBV24-1 and J is TRBJ2-7; 9 nucleotides agree with TRBD1. The CDR3 is 16 amino acids. V dropped 2 bases and J dropped 3; count of bases not matched to a gene: 7. The germline V gene encodes CDR1 KGHDR and CDR2 SFDVKD. CDR3 coding DNA: TGTGCCACCAGTGATTCAGGACAGGGGCGATTCTACGAGCAGTACTTC. It specifies CATSDSGQGRFYEQYF.

The CDR3 DNA follows: TGTGCCAGCTCGACAGGGGGAAGCGAGCAGTACTTC. This gives the protein CASSTGGSEQYF. This sequence joins TRBV6-5 and TRBJ2-7; 9 bases line up with TRBD1. V lost 8 bases, J lost 6 bases, and 5 bases stayed unmatched. Germline CDR1 reads MNHEY; CDR2 reads SVGAGI. The CDR3 runs to 12 residues.

CDR3 amino acids: CASSQEMRPGQRTNYGYTF. The CDR3 DNA is TGTGCCAGCAGCCAAGAGATGCGTCCGGGACAGCGAACTAACTATGGCTACACCTTC. The chain uses TRBV3-1 (or the pseudogene TRBV3-2) and TRBJ1-2; TRBD1 matches 7 bases. Unmatched junction bases numbered 13, after V lost 0 bases and J lost 0 bases. The CDR3 is 19 amino acids. Germline V gene data show CDR1 as LGHDT and CDR2 as YNNKEL (reference sequence).

The chain has TRBV3-1 (or the pseudogene TRBV3-2) and TRBJ2-7; the match to TRBD2 covers 7 bases. The CDR3 loop spans 14 amino acids. After removal of 6 bases from V and 3 bases from J, the junction contained 8 bases not matched to a gene. Germline CDR1 is LGHDT and CDR2 is YNNKEL (reference sequence). The CDR3 here is CASRPASGSYEQYF. CDR3 DNA: TGTGCCAGCAGACCCGCTAGCGGTAGCTACGAGCAGTACTTC.